These 32 T cell receptor beta chains were all obtained from the same sample, sequenced in a study of blood T cell repertoires in COVID-19 (TCRdb year 2020). Libraries were prepared through the immunoSEQ multiplex PCR assay. The table comes from immuneACCESS by way of TCRdb, which keeps in-frame sequences with V and J called. Part of the clones is missing from these tables; in studies checked, under half for an unresolved V gene and the rest for unknown reasons. The sample table lists more than 250,000 clones, 80% to 90% of them with a count of one. The ten top clones hold roughly 6.5% of the sample. Sequencing was performed on peripheral blood. All receptors derive from a man aged 18 to 29 who had recovered from COVID-19.

The chain joins TRBV11-3 to TRBJ1-1; the D gene is possibly TRBD1 (6 bases). Trimming shortened V by 1 base and J by 0 bases, and 15 bases separated the two germline ends. The CDR3 has 17 amino acids. Germline V gene data show CDR1 as SGHNT and CDR2 as YENEEA. CDR3 loop: CASSLGQGLGMNTEAFF. The CDR3 DNA reads TGTGCCAGCAGCTTAGGCCAGGGGCTCGGAATGAACACTGAAGCTTTCTTT.

The chain combines TRBV4-1 with TRBJ2-7; TRBD1 agrees at 7 bases. V lost 3 bases to trimming and J lost 5 bases; unmatched junction nucleotides: 16. CDR1 and CDR2 from the germline V gene are MGHRA and YSYEKL. The CDR3 has 17 amino acids. CDR3 nucleotides: TGCGCCAGCAGCCAGGCCCGAACAGGGGTTACGGTCCACGAGCAGTACTTC. Its translation is CASSQARTGVTVHEQYF.

This chain's CDR3 is CASSIDSPGTSGSYEQYF. The CDR3 DNA follows: TGTGCCAGTAGTATAGATTCACCCGGGACTAGCGGGAGCTACGAGCAGTACTTC. The chain uses TRBV19 and TRBJ2-7; TRBD2 matches at 14 bases. There are 18 residues in the CDR3. V gave up 0 bases and J gave up 3 bases; unmatched junction bases: 7. CDR1 and CDR2 (germline): LNHDA, SQIVND (reference sequence).

The CDR3 spells CASSGGGGQPQHF. The DNA of the CDR3 is TGCGCCAGCAGTGGGGGCGGCGGTCAACCCCAGCATTTT. The chain links TRBV10-2 to TRBJ1-5; maybe TRBD1 (5 bases). Per the germline V gene, CDR1 is WSHSY and CDR2 is SAAADI. This CDR3 comprises 13 residues. Trimming removed 4 bases from V and 10 bases from J, with 14 bases in between.

The chain uses TRBV9 and TRBJ1-1; 7 bases agree with TRBD1. With V trimmed by 1 base and J by 1 base, 10 bases remained unmatched. The V gene's germline CDR1 is SGDLS and CDR2 YYNGEE. The CDR3 runs 17 residues. The CDR3 coding sequence is TGTGCCAGCAGCGTAACAGGGGTCGCTGTACAGAACACTGAAGCTTTCTTT. It specifies CASSVTGVAVQNTEAFF.

The chain joins TRBV7-9 to TRBJ1-1; D perhaps matches TRBD1 (6 bases). V lost 0 bases and J lost 11, with 16 bases in between. Germline assignment: CDR1 SEHNR and CDR2 FQNEAQ (reference sequence). This CDR3 is 14 amino acids long. The CDR3 reads CASSLAGTGGGAFF. CDR3 nucleotide sequence: TGTGCCAGCAGCTTAGCGGGGACGGGGGGCGGGGCTTTCTTT. The variable domain in full, with the rest retrieved from reference TRBV7-9 and TRBJ1-1, is DTGVSQNPRHKITKRGQNVTFRCDPISEHNRLYWYRQTLGQGPEFLTYFQNEAQLEKSRLLSDRFSAERPKGSFSTLEIQRTEQGDSAMYLCASSLAGTGGGAFFGQGTRLTVV.

This sequence joins TRBV30 and TRBJ1-1; D is uncertain. This CDR3 region has 14 residues. Germline CDR1 is GTSNPN and CDR2 is SVGIG (reference sequence). V was clipped by 2 bases and J by 1 base, with 11 bases between them. The DNA for the CDR3 is TGTGCCTGGAGTCCCCCGACACCGAACACTGAAGCTTTCTTT. It encodes CAWSPPTPNTEAFF.

This sequence joins TRBV6-1 and TRBJ2-1, with TRBD2 matching over 11 bases. The V and J ends lost 4 bases and 9 bases, in that order; junction bases with no gene match: 5. CDR3 length: 14 amino acids. Germline loops: CDR1 MNHNS, CDR2 SASEGT. The CDR3 here is CASSVAGGGTEQFF. CDR3 DNA sequence: TGTGCCAGCAGTGTAGCGGGAGGGGGGACTGAGCAGTTCTTC.

The chain has TRBV5-8 and TRBJ1-5, with TRBD1 matching 7 bases. This CDR3 region has 14 residues. The germline V gene encodes CDR1 SGHTS and CDR2 YDEGEE. V lost 3 bases and J lost 1; bases outside the gene matches: 1. CDR3 DNA sequence: TGTGCCAGCAGCTCGACAGGGAGCAATCAGCCCCAGCATTTT. It is translated as CASSSTGSNQPQHF. Filled out from reference TRBV5-8 and TRBJ1-5, the complete variable domain reads EAGVTQSPTHLIKTRGQQATLRCSPISGHTSVYWYQQALGLGLQFLLWYDEGEERNRGNFPPRFSGRQFPNYSSELNVNALELEDSALYLCASSSTGSNQPQHFGDGTRLSIL.

The rearrangement uses TRBV6-1 and TRBJ1-2; perhaps TRBD1 as D (6 bases). This CDR3 has 14 residues. Trimming cost V 1 base and J 2 bases, with 8 bases left between them. CDR1 and CDR2 from the germline V gene are MNHNS and SASEGT. CDR3 amino acids: CASSEGTVNYGYTF. The CDR3 nucleotides are TGTGCCAGCAGTGAAGGGACAGTCAACTATGGCTACACCTTC.

V gene TRBV27 combines with J gene TRBJ1-1; 8 nucleotides agree with TRBD1. The germline CDR1 and CDR2 sequences are MNHEY and SMNVEV (reference sequence). V lost 5 bases to trimming and J lost 4 bases; unmatched junction nucleotides: 12. The CDR3 has 16 amino acids. The CDR3 DNA sequence: TGTGCCAGCAGTATTGGACAGGGACTTTGGGGCACTGAAGCTTTCTTT. Translated, it gives CASSIGQGLWGTEAFF.

The V and J genes are TRBV5-1 and TRBJ2-2, with 7 positions matching TRBD1. Per germline, CDR1 SGHRS and CDR2 YFSETQ. V dropped 4 bases and J dropped 7; count of bases not matched to a gene: 4. The CDR3 covers 13 residues. Here the CDR3 reads CASSRTGVGELFF. In DNA form, the CDR3 reads TGCGCCAGCAGCCGCACAGGGGTCGGGGAGCTGTTTTTT. The full variable domain, in which reference TRBV5-1 and TRBJ2-2 provide the parts outside the CDR3, is KAGVTQTPRYLIKTRGQQVTLSCSPISGHRSVSWYQQTPGQGLQFLFEYFSETQRNKGNFPGRFSGRQFSNSRSEMNVSTLELGDSALYLCASSRTGVGELFFGEGSRLTVL.

V usage is TRBV7-2 and J usage is TRBJ1-2; D unclear. Germline V gene sequence: CDR1 SGHTA, CDR2 FQGNSA. Trimming removed 3 bases from V and 2 bases from J, with 7 bases in between. The length of the CDR3 is 13 residues. The CDR3 DNA sequence: TGTGCCAGCAGCTTCCAGGTGAACTATGGCTACACCTTC. Translation gives CASSFQVNYGYTF.

The chain employs TRBV7-3 and TRBJ2-2, with 16 bases aligning to TRBD2. Germline assignment: CDR1 SGHTA and CDR2 FQGTGA. The V gene end was trimmed by 5 bases and the J gene end by 6 bases; junction bases not matched to a gene: 6. The CDR3 length is 17 residues. Here the CDR3 reads CASSPTGTSGGAGELFF. The CDR3 bases are TGTGCCAGCAGCCCGACCGGGACTAGCGGGGGGGCCGGGGAGCTGTTTTTT.

The chain links TRBV5-5 to TRBJ2-1, with D possibly TRBD2 on 5 matching bases. The V and J ends lost 2 bases and 8 bases respectively, with 14 bases between them. This CDR3 is built from 14 residues. Germline lookup yields CDR1 SGHKS and CDR2 YYEKEE (reference sequence). CDR3 in DNA: TGTGCCAGCAGCTTTCTCGGGATTCGAGATGAGCAGTTCTTC. Translating gives CASSFLGIRDEQFF. Filled out from reference TRBV5-5 and TRBJ2-1, the complete variable domain reads DAGVTQSPTHLIKTRGQQVTLRCSPISGHKSVSWYQQVLGQGPQFIFQYYEKEERGRGNFPDRFSARQFPNYSSELNVNALLLGDSALYLCASSFLGIRDEQFFGPGTRLTVL.

The chain couples TRBV7-9 to TRBJ2-1; D not resolved. From germline, CDR1 is SEHNR and CDR2 FQNEAQ (reference sequence). V was trimmed by 4 bases and J by 8 bases, leaving 9 bases between them. The CDR3 covers 12 residues. CDR3 protein: CASSSSSDEQFF. As DNA, the CDR3 is TGTGCCAGCAGCTCCTCCAGCGATGAGCAGTTCTTC.

J is TRBJ1-2 and V is TRBV25-1, with 9 bases matching TRBD1. Germline V gene sequence: CDR1 MGHDK, CDR2 SYGVNS. V lost 4 bases, J lost 6 bases, and 9 bases stayed unmatched. This CDR3 has 15 amino acids. The chain's CDR3 is CASSVTGGSGDGYTF. CDR3 nucleotide sequence: TGTGCCAGCAGTGTTACAGGGGGCTCAGGTGATGGCTACACCTTC.

The chain links TRBV5-5 to TRBJ2-1; possibly TRBD1 for D (5 bases). The CDR3 totals 13 residues. The germline CDR1 and CDR2 sequences are SGHKS and YYEKEE (reference sequence). The ends were cut back, 0 bases at V and 10 bases at J, with 11 bases in the middle. The CDR3 DNA sequence: TGTGCCAGCAGCTTGGTACCAGCAGGGGAGCAGTTCTTC. Translating gives CASSLVPAGEQFF.

The rearrangement links TRBV7-8 to TRBJ2-1, with TRBD2 identical over 7 bases. The ends lost 4 bases at V and 6 bases at J; junction bases unmatched: 6. The CDR3 is made up of 14 amino acids. Looked up from germline, CDR1 is SGHVS and CDR2 is FQNEAQ. The CDR3, as DNA: TGTGCCAGCAGCTCATGGGGGGGAGGCAATGAGCAGTTCTTC. Protein product: CASSSWGGGNEQFF.

This clone was found many times. The chain has TRBV19 and TRBJ1-2; 7 bases align to TRBD1. Germline lookup yields CDR1 LNHDA and CDR2 SQIVND (reference sequence). The J segment lost 5 bases and the V segment lost 7 bases, leaving 13 bases of the junction unmatched. The CDR3 has 15 residues. The CDR3 DNA is TGTGCCAGTACCTCACAGACAGGGAAAACTTATGGCTACACCTTC. It specifies CASTSQTGKTYGYTF.

This clone was recorded only once. V and J are TRBV7-9 and TRBJ2-7; TRBD1 matches at 7 bases. The CDR3 runs 15 residues. Unmatched junction bases numbered 10, after V lost 5 bases and J lost 3 bases. Germline-derived CDR1 and CDR2 are SEHNR and FQNEAQ (reference sequence). Written as DNA, the CDR3 is TGTGCCAGCAGCGTCTCCGGGACAGAACACTACGAGCAGTACTTC. Amino acids: CASSVSGTEHYEQYF.

The genes are TRBV4-2 and TRBJ2-1, with 10 bases matching TRBD2. Per germline, CDR1 LGHNA and CDR2 YNFKEQ. V shed 2 bases, J shed 8 bases, and the junction held 12 bases outside the gene matches. CDR3 length equals 17 residues. CDR3 nucleotides: TGTGCCAGCAGCCAATCGTACACTAGCGGGGTCCGTCATGAGCAGTTCTTC. Translation gives CASSQSYTSGVRHEQFF.

This chain joins TRBV3-1 (or the pseudogene TRBV3-2) and TRBJ1-1, with D hard to call. V was trimmed by 4 bases and J by 0 bases, leaving 12 bases between them. Germline CDR1 and CDR2: LGHDT and YNNKEL (reference sequence). This CDR3 is built from 15 residues. The CDR3 here is CASSLSLNMNTEAFF. CDR3 in DNA: TGTGCCAGCAGCCTATCCCTGAACATGAACACTGAAGCTTTCTTT.

The chain links TRBV30 to TRBJ1-2, with 8 bases lining up with TRBD1. Germline CDR1 and CDR2: GTSNPN and SVGIG (reference sequence). The CDR3 contains 16 residues. J was trimmed by 0 bases and V by 0 bases; bases with no gene match: 6. The CDR3 DNA follows: TGTGCCTGGAGTGTATTAACAGGGGGGTCTAACTATGGCTACACCTTC. Residues: CAWSVLTGGSNYGYTF.

Comment on this clone: A junction end diverges from the germline sequence, so it may reflect a read error. The V gene is TRBV5-1, the J gene TRBJ1-1; D is unclear. Germline V gene data show CDR1 as SGHRS and CDR2 as YFSETQ. CDR3 length: 13 amino acids. CDR3 in amino acids: CASSLSLNAEAFF. The CDR3 DNA reads as TGCGCCAGCAGCTTGAGCCTGAACGCTGAAGCTTTCTTT.

The J gene is TRBJ1-2, the V gene TRBV25-1; D perhaps matches TRBD1 (6 bases). Looked up from germline, CDR1 is MGHDK and CDR2 is SYGVNS. The CDR3 runs to 13 residues. Trimming took off 5 bases at V and 5 bases at J, with 12 bases between the two ends. CDR3 nucleotides: TGTGCCAGCAGTCACGGGACAAGATATGGCTACACCTTC. Translated, it gives CASSHGTRYGYTF.

This sequence joins TRBV9 and TRBJ2-3; D uncertain. The V gene's germline CDR1 is SGDLS and CDR2 YYNGEE. V lost 4 bases and J 3 bases, leaving 9 bases between the germline ends. The CDR3 covers 13 residues. The CDR3 is CASSPPNTDTQYF. In nucleotides, the CDR3 is TGTGCCAGCAGCCCCCCTAATACAGATACGCAGTATTTT.

A single count supports this clone. V gene TRBV5-1 combines with J gene TRBJ2-3; 8 nucleotides agree with TRBD1. Germline CDR1 is SGHRS and CDR2 is YFSETQ. With 4 bases clipped from V and 0 bases from J, the junction kept 13 bases outside the gene matches. The CDR3 contains 18 residues. The CDR3 sequence: CASSGHRGSLSSTDTQYF. The CDR3 DNA reads TGCGCCAGCAGCGGACACAGGGGGTCCCTATCTAGCACAGATACGCAGTATTTT.

As for this clone: The same CDR3 arises from other DNA sequences in this sample as well. The rearrangement uses TRBV3-1 (or the pseudogene TRBV3-2) and TRBJ1-5; D not resolved. The CDR3 loop spans 14 amino acids. Looked up from germline, CDR1 is LGHDT and CDR2 is YNNKEL (reference sequence). With 0 bases removed from V and 4 bases from J, the gap between germline ends came to 7 bases. In DNA form, the CDR3 reads TGTGCCAGCAGCCAAGATTTGTCAAATCAGCCCCAGCATTTT. This sequence encodes CASSQDLSNQPQHF.

In this sample, this clone turned up once. This rearrangement joins TRBV28 to TRBJ2-2; 14 nucleotides agree with TRBD2. In germline, CDR1 is MDHEN, CDR2 SYDVKM. This CDR3 is built from 15 residues. The V and J ends lost 4 bases and 6 bases, in that order; junction bases with no gene match: 1. CDR3: CASSSGLAGAGELFF. CDR3 coding DNA: TGTGCCAGCAGTTCGGGACTAGCGGGAGCCGGGGAGCTGTTTTTT.

The count of this clone is one. The genes are TRBV5-4 and TRBJ1-3; 7 nucleotides line up with TRBD1. Per the germline V gene, CDR1 is SGHNT and CDR2 is YYREEE (reference sequence). The CDR3 totals 14 residues. Germline trimming cut 4 bases from V and 1 base from J; bases unmatched to any gene: 2. The CDR3 reads CASSATGSGNTIYF. CDR3 DNA: TGTGCCAGCAGCGCGACAGGGTCTGGAAACACCATATATTTT.

This rearrangement joins TRBV18 to TRBJ1-1, with D perhaps TRBD1 (6 bases). Germline values: CDR1 KGHSH, CDR2 LQKENI. V gave up 5 bases and J gave up 1 base, with 14 bases separating them. CDR3 length: 15 amino acids. The DNA of the CDR3 is TGTGCCAGCTCATCTTTGAGGGGGGGGAACACTGAAGCTTTCTTT. It translates to CASSSLRGGNTEAFF.